This T cell receptor beta chain emerged from a study of post-analysis software for immune sequencing data. Study background: Disease courses included relapsing-remitting, secondary progressive and progressive-relapsing multiple sclerosis. General study results and limits: Analysis by F measure revealed that same-batch samples clustered strongly together. Significantly lower normalized Chao1 diversity was found in patients with multiple sclerosis relative to controls.

Unique molecular identifiers had been added to the TCR beta cDNA libraries. With about 0.95 to 11 million T cells as the source, roughly 500,000 cDNA molecules resulted. TCRdb used MiXCR to reprocess the PCR reads, holding one entry per CDR3 protein. The table has roughly 570,000 distinct CDR3 sequences, about a third seen once. The table lists this clonotype with a few counts. Its matching antigen is unknown. The clonotype comes from a girl between 2 and 17 years old with multiple sclerosis. Sequencing used blood.

The CDR3 reads CATSRAGDYYGYTF. CDR3 nucleotides: TGTGCCACCAGCAGAGCAGGGGATTACTATGGCTACACCTTC. The V gene is TRBV15, the J gene TRBJ1-2; possibly TRBD1 for D (6 bases). Trimming took off 1 base at V and 3 bases at J, with 9 bases between the two ends. In germline, CDR1 is LNHNV, CDR2 YYDKDF (reference sequence). The CDR3 length is 14 residues.